Presented here are 6 T cell receptor beta chains from one specimen sequenced in a study of neurological immune-mediated disorders (dated by TCRdb to about 2019). Libraries were prepared through 5' RACE. The instrument given in TCRdb is Illumina HiSeq 2500. TCRdb passed the public sequencing reads through fastp at Q25 and MiXCR, retaining productive beta sequences. Each entry is one CDR3 protein sequence, shown with its most common DNA and genes. Counted in this sample were 65,000 to 95,000 distinct CDR3 sequences; 5% to 5.5% of them appeared once. 2% to 2.5% of the sample is held by the ten biggest clonotypes. Sequencing was performed on PBMCs. Receptor source: a young woman with multiple sclerosis.

This clonotype was counted ten times or more. The J gene is TRBJ1-5, the V gene TRBV24-1; D is undetermined. The length of the CDR3 is 12 residues. The germline V gene has CDR1 KGHDR and CDR2 SFDVKD. Trimming shortened V by 4 bases and J by 4 bases, and 4 bases separated the two germline ends. The CDR3 DNA is TGTGCCACCAGTGAGCCTAATCAGCCCCAGCATTTT. Its protein product is CATSEPNQPQHF.

This clonotype showed up many times. The V call is TRBV7-8, the J call TRBJ1-2, with 8 positions matching TRBD1. This CDR3 comprises 16 residues. V trimming: 2 bases; J trimming: 8 bases; junction bases outside the gene matches: 13. Germline V CDR1 and CDR2: SGHVS, FQNEAQ. CDR3 sequence reads: CASSLMPSGGVEGYTF. The CDR3 DNA sequence: TGTGCCAGCAGCTTAATGCCCTCAGGGGGCGTAGAGGGCTACACCTTC.

The genes are TRBV14 and TRBJ1-4; no clear D gene. Deletions cut 1 base from V and 8 bases from J, with 14 bases between. Germline CDR1 reads SGHDN; CDR2 reads FVKESK. The CDR3 runs 15 residues. The CDR3 region has the DNA TGTGCCAGCAGCCAAGGGACCACCAGACGCGAAAAACTGTTTTTT. This encodes CASSQGTTRREKLFF.

This clonotype was recorded at least ten times. J is TRBJ2-2 and V is TRBV5-1, with TRBD1 matching 8 bases. In germline, CDR1 is SGHRS, CDR2 YFSETQ. J lost 2 bases, V lost 6 bases, and 3 bases had no gene match. CDR3 length: 14 amino acids. The CDR3 nucleotides are TGCGCCAGCATGCAGGGGGCTAACACCGGGGAGCTGTTTTTT. Its protein product is CASMQGANTGELFF.

This clonotype was seen at least ten times. This rearrangement joins TRBV6-1 to TRBJ2-7; 9 bases agree with TRBD1. Germline assignment: CDR1 MNHNS and CDR2 SASEGT. There are 14 residues in the CDR3. Trimming took 4 bases from V and 3 from J; bases not matched to a gene: 4. The CDR3 DNA sequence: TGTGCCAGCAGTGTGGGACAGGGAAACTACGAGCAGTACGTC. As protein: CASSVGQGNYEQYV.

The chain employs TRBV18 and TRBJ2-1; 9 positions agree with TRBD2. This CDR3 region has 18 residues. V trimming: 4 bases; J trimming: 4 bases; junction bases outside the gene matches: 14. Germline assignment: CDR1 KGHSH and CDR2 LQKENI. The CDR3 nucleotides read TGTGCCAGCTCACGTTTAGGTAGCGGGGGAACGAATTACAATGAGCAGTTCTTC. Its translation is CASSRLGSGGTNYNEQFF.